The 25 T cell receptor beta chains below come from one sample, sequenced in a study of blood T cell repertoires in COVID-19. Sequencing was performed with immunoSEQ multiplex PCR; in TCRdb, only in-frame clones are kept and a portion is missing. This table holds about 230,000 clones, just over 85% found once. The sample taken for sequencing was peripheral blood. The source of these receptors is a middle-aged man with COVID-19, enrolled during active disease.

The genes are TRBV5-1 and TRBJ2-5, with D maybe TRBD2 (5 bases). The V end lost 1 base, the J end lost 5 bases, and 9 bases lay between the germline ends. Germline CDR1 SGHRS, CDR2 YFSETQ. The CDR3 length is 13 residues. The CDR3, as DNA: TGCGCCAGCAGCTTGACGGGGTCGGAGACCCAGTACTTC. Translation: CASSLTGSETQYF.

V is TRBV2 and J is TRBJ1-3; TRBD1 agrees at 7 bases. This CDR3 has 13 residues. Looked up from germline, CDR1 is SNHLY and CDR2 is FYNNEI. Unmatched junction bases numbered 5, after V lost 8 bases and J lost 4 bases. CDR3 DNA: TGTGCCAGCGGGAAGGACAGGGGAAACACCATATATTTT. Amino acids: CASGKDRGNTIYF.

J is TRBJ1-1 and V is TRBV5-1; tentative D call: TRBD1 (5 bases). The CDR3 consists of 14 residues. V lost 5 bases, J lost 3 bases, and 14 bases lay in between. Germline V gives CDR1 SGHRS, CDR2 YFSETQ. The CDR3 nucleotides read TGCGCCAGCAGGCGGGGGAGGGCGGACACTGAAGCTTTCTTT. Protein sequence: CASRRGRADTEAFF.

J is TRBJ1-6 and V is TRBV15, with 8 bases fitting TRBD1. With 4 bases clipped from V and 8 bases from J, the junction kept 4 bases outside the gene matches. CDR3 length: 14 amino acids. The germline CDR1 and CDR2 sequences are LNHNV and YYDKDF (reference sequence). The DNA of the CDR3 is TGTGCCACCAGCAACGACAGGGGTTATTCACCCCTCCACTTT. This translates into CATSNDRGYSPLHF.

The CDR3 region is CASSARTSGGTDTQYF. CDR3 in DNA: TGTGCCAGCAGTGCACGGACTAGCGGGGGCACAGATACGCAGTATTTT. The chain is built from TRBV2 and TRBJ2-3; TRBD2 aligns across 12 bases. CDR1 and CDR2 from the germline V gene are SNHLY and FYNNEI. This CDR3 is 16 amino acids long. V was pared by 4 bases and J by 1 base, with 3 bases of the junction left unmatched.

This sequence joins TRBV19 and TRBJ2-7, with TRBD1 identical over 8 bases. CDR1 and CDR2 from the germline V gene are LNHDA and SQIVND (reference sequence). This CDR3 region has 15 residues. V lost 4 bases, J lost 0 bases, and 5 bases stayed unmatched. Here the CDR3 DNA reads TGTGCCAGTAGTAGGACAGGGCCCCACTCCTACGAGCAGTACTTC. Translating it yields CASSRTGPHSYEQYF.

CDR3 DNA: TGTGCCAGCTCACCGAGTAGAACCTATAATTCACCCCTCCACTTT. It translates to CASSPSRTYNSPLHF. The chain couples TRBV18 to TRBJ1-6; D remains ambiguous. Deletions cut 3 bases from V and 2 bases from J, with 8 bases between. This CDR3 comprises 15 residues. Germline loops: CDR1 KGHSH, CDR2 LQKENI.

The chain combines TRBV6-1 with TRBJ2-1; tentative D call: TRBD2 (5 bases). The CDR3 totals 14 residues. Germline V gene data show CDR1 as MNHNS and CDR2 as SASEGT. Deletions cut 3 bases from V and 8 bases from J, with 14 bases between. CDR3 coding DNA: TGTGCCAGCAGTGACGGAGGACGATGGTATGAGCAGTTCTTC. It is translated as CASSDGGRWYEQFF.

V and J are TRBV18 and TRBJ2-7; the D gene is possibly TRBD1 (5 bases). Germline V gene data show CDR1 as KGHSH and CDR2 as LQKENI. CDR3 length: 14 residues. V dropped 8 bases and J dropped 0 bases, with 14 bases sitting between them. As DNA, the CDR3 is TGTGCCAGCCACCCGGACATGAGCTCCTACGAGCAGTACTTC. Protein product: CASHPDMSSYEQYF.

The genes are TRBV9 and TRBJ1-1; the match to TRBD1 covers 7 bases. V lost 2 bases, J lost 1 base, and 2 bases stayed unmatched. Germline CDR1 and CDR2: SGDLS and YYNGEE. The CDR3 length is 14 residues. Here the CDR3 DNA reads TGTGCCAGCAGCGTCTCAGGGGGGAACACTGAAGCTTTCTTT. It specifies CASSVSGGNTEAFF.

V and J are TRBV7-8 and TRBJ2-1; maybe TRBD2 (6 bases). Germline V gene lookup returns CDR1 SGHVS and CDR2 FQNEAQ. V was pared by 4 bases and J by 1 base, with 17 bases between. The CDR3 length is 17 residues. CDR3 DNA: TGTGCCAGCAGCTCAGCGTTCACGGGAGCATCCTACAATGAGCAGTTCTTC. It is translated as CASSSAFTGASYNEQFF.

CDR3 sequence (DNA): TGTGCCAGCAGCCCCCGTCCCGGGACAGGGTTTGTAAAGACCCAGTACTTC. Encoded protein: CASSPRPGTGFVKTQYF. V is TRBV7-9 and J is TRBJ2-5; 9 bases agree with TRBD1. Trimming took 5 bases from V and 6 from J; bases not matched to a gene: 16. CDR3 length equals 17 residues. Germline CDR1 and CDR2: SEHNR and FQNEAQ (reference sequence).

V usage is TRBV10-3 and J usage is TRBJ1-3; 8 bases align to TRBD1. The CDR3 sequence is 16 residues long. Trimming removed 10 bases from V and 4 bases from J; junction bases left unmatched: 15. Germline V gene lookup returns CDR1 ENHRY and CDR2 SYGVKD. The CDR3 nucleotides are TGTGCCACATCGACAGGGGTAGCCGCTGGGGGAAACACCATATATTTT. Translation gives CATSTGVAAGGNTIYF.

V is TRBV5-1 and J is TRBJ2-1, with TRBD1 matching over 9 bases. J was trimmed by 5 bases and V by 1 base; bases with no gene match: 4. CDR1 is SGHRS and CDR2 is YFSETQ in the germline V gene. The CDR3 is 15 residues long. CDR3 protein: CASSLLTGGHNEQFF. CDR3 nucleotides: TGCGCCAGCAGCTTGCTAACAGGGGGCCACAATGAGCAGTTCTTC.

The chain carries TRBV6-4 and TRBJ2-2; 8 nucleotides match TRBD2. There are 16 residues in the CDR3. After removal of 5 bases from V and 4 bases from J, the junction contained 9 bases not matched to a gene. Germline V lookup: CDR1 MRHNA, CDR2 SNTAGT. CDR3 protein: CASSPSAGASTGELFF. DNA of the CDR3: TGTGCCAGCAGTCCTTCAGCGGGAGCCAGCACCGGGGAGCTGTTTTTT.

This clone has only a few counts. J is TRBJ1-4 and V is TRBV5-1; 8 nucleotides match TRBD1. Germline V lookup: CDR1 SGHRS, CDR2 YFSETQ. Trimming removed 0 bases from V and 7 bases from J; junction bases left unmatched: 5. The length of the CDR3 is 15 residues. CDR3 region: CASSLEGQGGEKLFF. CDR3 nucleotide sequence: TGCGCCAGCAGCTTGGAAGGACAGGGAGGTGAAAAACTGTTTTTT.

This clone has just a few counts. One end of the junction does not line up with germline, which may come from a read error. The V call is TRBV19, the J call TRBJ2-1; 8 bases agree with TRBD2. In germline, CDR1 is LNHDA, CDR2 SQIVND (reference sequence). The CDR3 covers 15 residues. CDR3 nucleotides: TGTGCCAGCAGTATACCTAGCGGGTGGGAGAATGAGCAGTTCTTC. Translated: CASSIPSGWENEQFF.

The chain uses TRBV19 and TRBJ1-6; D is perhaps TRBD1 (5 bases). This CDR3 comprises 17 residues. Trimming removed 0 bases at V and 10 bases at J, with 19 bases between. CDR1 and CDR2 from the germline V gene are LNHDA and SQIVND (reference sequence). In DNA form, the CDR3 reads TGTGCCAGTAGTATAGATTCGACCAGGGAAATACAATCACCCCTCCACTTT. Amino acids: CASSIDSTREIQSPLHF.

V is TRBV5-8 and J is TRBJ2-3; TRBD1 might be the D (6 bases). V lost 4 bases and J 0 bases, leaving 9 bases between the germline ends. The germline V gene has CDR1 SGHTS and CDR2 YDEGEE. The CDR3 has 14 amino acids. In DNA form, the CDR3 reads TGTGCCAGCAGCCGCAGGGGAAGCACAGATACGCAGTATTTT. Translating gives CASSRRGSTDTQYF.

J is TRBJ1-5 and V is TRBV30; unclear D gene. The V gene lost 0 bases and the J gene lost 4 bases, with 13 bases spanning the gap. The germline gives CDR1 GTSNPN, CDR2 SVGIG (reference sequence). CDR3 length: 15 amino acids. CDR3 loop: CAWSVRTGVNQPQHF. CDR3 nucleotides: TGTGCCTGGAGTGTACGAACGGGAGTGAATCAGCCCCAGCATTTT.

Turning to this clone: The sample holds other DNA sequences that translate to the same CDR3. CDR3 in amino acids: CASSLGTGGSYNEQFF. The CDR3, as DNA: TGCGCCAGCAGCCTAGGGACAGGGGGCTCCTACAATGAGCAGTTCTTC. V is TRBV4-3 and J is TRBJ2-1; TRBD1 aligns across 11 bases. The trim removed 4 bases at V and 0 bases at J, leaving 2 bases unmatched. Germline CDR1 LGHNA, CDR2 YSLEER. This CDR3 region has 16 residues.

V is TRBV10-3 and J is TRBJ1-1; a possible D gene is TRBD1 (5 bases). There are 13 residues in the CDR3. The germline gives CDR1 ENHRY, CDR2 SYGVKD. The ends were cut back, 6 bases at V and 7 bases at J, with 15 bases in the middle. The CDR3 region is CAISPLGLGEAFF. CDR3 coding DNA: TGTGCCATCAGCCCGTTGGGGCTGGGTGAAGCTTTCTTT.

The gene calls are TRBV6-5 and TRBJ1-5, with a possible D match to TRBD1 (5 bases). The V end was cut by 8 bases, the J end by 3 bases, with 14 bases between. The germline gives CDR1 MNHEY, CDR2 SVGAGI. The CDR3 covers 14 residues. The CDR3 DNA reads TGTGCCAGCCTCGAGGGAGGGGACAATCAGCCCCAGCATTTT. It specifies CASLEGGDNQPQHF.

The chain recombines TRBV6-4 with TRBJ2-1; TRBD1 aligns across 9 bases. The CDR3 extends over 15 amino acids. The junction had 1 base not matched to a gene; V was cut back by 0 bases and J by 4 bases. Looked up from germline, CDR1 is MRHNA and CDR2 is SNTAGT. CDR3 coding DNA: TGTGCCAGCAGTGACTCCGGGACAGGGTACAATGAGCAGTTCTTC. This gives the protein CASSDSGTGYNEQFF.

The chain couples TRBV7-2 to TRBJ2-1; TRBD2 matches 14 bases. CDR3 length: 16 residues. Germline-derived CDR1 and CDR2 are SGHTA and FQGNSA. With 1 base clipped from V and 8 bases from J, the junction kept 4 bases outside the gene matches. The CDR3 here is CASSLVGTSGSHEQFF. The CDR3 nucleotides read TGTGCCAGCAGCTTAGTCGGGACTAGCGGGAGTCATGAGCAGTTCTTC. Full variable domain (missing parts from reference TRBV7-2 and TRBJ2-1): GAGVSQSPSNKVTEKGKDVELRCDPISGHTALYWYRQSLGQGLEFLIYFQGNSAPDKSGLPSDRFSAERTGGSVSTLTIQRTQQEDSAVYLCASSLVGTSGSHEQFFGPGTRLTVL.